This T cell receptor (beta chain) was recovered during a study of blood T cell repertoires in COVID-19. Study context: The study drew acute and convalescent COVID-19 samples from the United States, Italy and Spain.

Method: immunoSEQ multiplex PCR; TCRdb's copy keeps in-frame clones and lacks some. The repertoire holds approximately 250,000 clones, with approximately 86% as singletons. The germline gives CDR1 MDHEN, CDR2 SYDVKM. Losses at the gene ends were 2 bases for V and 4 bases for J; bases not matched to a gene: 8. CDR3 length: 17 residues. The genes are TRBV28 and TRBJ1-1; 12 nucleotides line up with TRBD1. The origin of this receptor is a human donor in a cohort sampled during active COVID-19. The sample comprised peripheral blood. The CDR3 here is CASSLGGQGASGTEAFF. The DNA of the CDR3 is TGTGCCAGCAGTTTAGGGGGACAGGGGGCTAGTGGCACTGAAGCTTTCTTT.